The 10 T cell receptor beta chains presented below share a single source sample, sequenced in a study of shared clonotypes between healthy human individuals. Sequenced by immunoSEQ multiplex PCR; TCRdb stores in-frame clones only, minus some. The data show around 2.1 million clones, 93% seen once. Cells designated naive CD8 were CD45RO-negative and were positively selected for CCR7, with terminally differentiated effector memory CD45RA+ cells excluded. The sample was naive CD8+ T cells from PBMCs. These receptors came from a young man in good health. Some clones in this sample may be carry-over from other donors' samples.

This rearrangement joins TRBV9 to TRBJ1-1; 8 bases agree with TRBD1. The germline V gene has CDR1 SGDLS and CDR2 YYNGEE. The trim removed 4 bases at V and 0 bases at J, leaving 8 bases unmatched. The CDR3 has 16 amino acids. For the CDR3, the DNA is TGTGCCAGCAGCTCACGGACAGGGTACATGAACACTGAAGCTTTCTTT. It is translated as CASSSRTGYMNTEAFF.

CDR3 bases: TGTGCCAGCAGCTTAGACAGGGGAGTGAAAGAGACCCAGTACTTC. Protein sequence: CASSLDRGVKETQYF. J is TRBJ2-5 and V is TRBV7-9; 7 bases are shared with TRBD1. The V segment lost 1 base and the J segment 3 bases; nucleotides outside the gene matches: 5. The CDR3 is 15 amino acids. CDR1 is SEHNR and CDR2 is FQNEAQ in the germline V gene (reference sequence).

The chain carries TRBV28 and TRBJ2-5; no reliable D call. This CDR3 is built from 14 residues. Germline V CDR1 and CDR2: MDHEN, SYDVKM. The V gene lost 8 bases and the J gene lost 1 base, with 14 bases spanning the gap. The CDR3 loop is CASQIRRSQETQYF. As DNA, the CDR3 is TGTGCCAGCCAAATTCGACGGTCCCAAGAGACCCAGTACTTC.

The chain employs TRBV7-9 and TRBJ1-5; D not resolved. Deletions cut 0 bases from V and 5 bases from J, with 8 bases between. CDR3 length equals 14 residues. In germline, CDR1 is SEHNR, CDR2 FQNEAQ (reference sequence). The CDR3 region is CASSLAGDDQPQHF. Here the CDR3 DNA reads TGTGCCAGCAGCTTAGCAGGAGACGATCAGCCCCAGCATTTT.

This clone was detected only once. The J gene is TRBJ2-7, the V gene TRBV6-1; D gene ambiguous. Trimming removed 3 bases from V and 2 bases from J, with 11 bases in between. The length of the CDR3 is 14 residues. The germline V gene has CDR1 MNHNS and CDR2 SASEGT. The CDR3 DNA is TGTGCCAGCAGTGAGGTTATCGGAGCCTACGAGCAGTACTTC. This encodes CASSEVIGAYEQYF.

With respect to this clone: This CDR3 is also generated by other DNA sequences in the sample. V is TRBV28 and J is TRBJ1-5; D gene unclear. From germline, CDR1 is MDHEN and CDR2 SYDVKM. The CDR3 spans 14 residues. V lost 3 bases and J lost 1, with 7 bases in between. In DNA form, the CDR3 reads TGTGCCAGCAGTTTTGGCGGCAGCAATCAGCCCCAGCATTTT. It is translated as CASSFGGSNQPQHF.

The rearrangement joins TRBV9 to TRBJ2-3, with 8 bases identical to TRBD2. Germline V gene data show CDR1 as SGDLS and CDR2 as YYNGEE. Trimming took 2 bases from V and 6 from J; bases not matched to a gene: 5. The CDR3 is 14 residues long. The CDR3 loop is CASSVGQRGDTQYF. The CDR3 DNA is TGTGCCAGCAGCGTGGGTCAGCGGGGGGATACGCAGTATTTT.

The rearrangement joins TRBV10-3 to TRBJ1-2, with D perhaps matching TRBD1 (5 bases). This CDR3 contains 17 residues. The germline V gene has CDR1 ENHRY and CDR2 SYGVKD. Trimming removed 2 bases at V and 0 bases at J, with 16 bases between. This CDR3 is CAISERGDSATNYGYTF. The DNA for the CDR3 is TGTGCCATCAGTGAGAGAGGAGACAGCGCTACTAACTATGGCTACACCTTC.

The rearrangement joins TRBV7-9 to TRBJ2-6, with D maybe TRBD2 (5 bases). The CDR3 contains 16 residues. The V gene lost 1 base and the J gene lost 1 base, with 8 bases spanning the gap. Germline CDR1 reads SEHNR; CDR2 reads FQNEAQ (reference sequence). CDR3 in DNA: TGTGCCAGCAGCTTAGTATCGGGGTCTGGGGCCAACGTCCTGACTTTC. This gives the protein CASSLVSGSGANVLTF.

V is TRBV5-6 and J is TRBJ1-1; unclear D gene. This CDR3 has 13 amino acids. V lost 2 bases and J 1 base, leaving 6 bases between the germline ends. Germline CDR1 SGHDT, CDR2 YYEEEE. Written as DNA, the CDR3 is TGTGCCAGCAGCTTCATGGGGAACACTGAAGCTTTCTTT. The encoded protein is CASSFMGNTEAFF.